This T cell receptor (beta chain) was sequenced in a study of blood T cell repertoires in COVID-19 (TCRdb year 2020). Broadly, across the study: Samples from collaborators originated in the United States, Italy and Spain and spanned both the acute and convalescent phases of COVID-19. The material from the prospective study consisted of cDNA or gDNA derived from T cells, B-cell-depleted T cells, or PBMCs. Deeply sampled blood TCRbeta repertoires from subjects exposed to, actively infected with, or recovered from COVID-19 were included in the dataset. The repertoires were released in a freely available public database meant as a resource for research on the immune response to SARS-CoV-2. The samples were drawn from two sources: the first 160 participants of the ongoing ImmuneRACE study, and 950 to 1,500 subjects contributed by 6 global collaborators. A de-identified subject ID, COVID-19 status, age in years and sex were almost always included in the sample metadata. Where available, HLA class I and class II types were taken from metadata supplied by the sample provider and were not determined by assay-based typing.

For CDR1 and CDR2, the germline V gene lists SQVTM and ANQGSEA. The V end loses 1 base and the J end loses 4 bases, and a stretch of 19 bases separates them. From the cysteine up to the phenylalanine, the CDR3 has a length of 16 residues. The entry retains the CDR3 DNA only, 48 bases that are in frame from base 1. Results and caveats for the whole study, not just this receptor: The quantity of clinical and demographic metadata differed by source and by participant and was supplied without curation.

TCRbeta CDR3 regions were amplified from genomic DNA by means of the immunoSEQ Assay, a bias-controlled multiplex PCR. The authors' analysis ran thus. Within the assay, amplification of reference gene primers was used to estimate how many nucleated cells each sample contained. To quantify the absolute abundance of each unique TCRbeta CDR3 rearrangement, sequence reads were collapsed and filtered. For each sample, productive Simpson clonality was calculated as the square root of Simpson's diversity index over productive rearrangements. TCRdb holds this immuneACCESS table with in-frame rearrangements only. Some clones are missing; in checked studies, unresolved V genes explain under half, and the rest has no known cause. The V and J calls and clone size were taken over from that table, and D and trimming were inferred from the DNA. The sample table shows 250,000 or so clones, and about four fifths are seen once. The ten largest make up roughly 1.9% of the sample.

Samples from volunteer blood donors who had recovered from COVID-19 were contributed by a second Seattle source. Each collaborating institution followed its own protocols to collect whole blood in K2EDTA tubes. Collaborator samples were shipped for TCRbeta analysis as frozen whole blood, isolated PBMCs, or DNA extracted from either sample type. This clone has only one observation. Its antigen remains undetermined. Per-base qualities were not stored, and no clone one base away is much larger. Recombination connected TRBV29-1 to TRBJ1-1; a tentative D call is TRBD1 (6 bases match). The source material was peripheral blood. This clonotype originated in a man under 40 who had recovered from COVID-19. This receptor has the CDR3 CSVEGRGAHGGTEAFF. The DNA sequence follows: TGCAGCGTTGAAGGGCGGGGGGCCCATGGGGGCACTGAAGCTTTCTTT.